These T cell receptor beta chains were read from a single sample in a study of blood T cell repertoires in COVID-19. Using immunoSEQ multiplex PCR, the repertoire was profiled, and TCRdb retains in-frame clones only, with some absent. The sample shows around 190,000 clones, over 75% of them seen only once. Specimen: peripheral blood. These receptors originate from a man aged 70-80 years with active or convalescent COVID-19. Each CDR3 is given with its conserved first and last residue. Each record gives: clone size, V gene, D gene, J gene, CDR3 protein, CDR3 DNA. A D gene is named only where the DNA matches it firmly. Only part of the rows carry a size: once, few, many, or a class if the clone is expanded.

clone size: -
V gene: TRBV10-1
D gene: -
J gene: TRBJ2-2
CDR3 protein: CASSGYRNTGELFF
CDR3 DNA: TGCGCCAGCAGTGGGTACAGGAACACCGGGGAGCTGTTTTTT

clone size: -
V gene: TRBV24-1
D gene: -
J gene: TRBJ2-2
CDR3 protein: CATLNRGGNTGELFF
CDR3 DNA: TGTGCCACGCTAAACAGGGGAGGGAACACCGGGGAGCTGTTTTTT

clone size: -
V gene: TRBV6-5
D gene: -
J gene: TRBJ2-7
CDR3 protein: CASSYSTEDYEQYF
CDR3 DNA: TGTGCCAGCAGTTACTCGACAGAGGACTACGAGCAGTACTTC

clone size: -
V gene: TRBV11-2
D gene: TRBD1
J gene: TRBJ2-1
CDR3 protein: CASTDRSSYNEQFF
CDR3 DNA: TGTGCCAGCACGGACAGGAGCTCCTACAATGAGCAGTTCTTC

clone size: -
V gene: TRBV6-2/TRBV6-3
D gene: TRBD1
J gene: TRBJ2-2
CDR3 protein: CASSSYRGPDGELFF
CDR3 DNA: TGTGCCAGCAGCTCGTACAGGGGGCCGGACGGGGAGCTGTTTTTT

clone size: -
V gene: TRBV6-1
D gene: TRBD1
J gene: TRBJ2-7
CDR3 protein: CASSVFQGQGAYEQYF
CDR3 DNA: TGTGCCAGCAGTGTCTTCCAGGGACAGGGGGCCTACGAGCAGTACTTC

clone size: -
V gene: TRBV6-2/TRBV6-3
D gene: TRBD1
J gene: TRBJ2-7
CDR3 protein: CASSYLGQGLYEQYF
CDR3 DNA: TGTGCCAGCAGTTATCTTGGACAGGGCCTCTACGAGCAGTACTTC

clone size: -
V gene: TRBV4-3
D gene: -
J gene: TRBJ1-3
CDR3 protein: CASSHLGFGNTIYF
CDR3 DNA: TGCGCCAGCAGCCACTTAGGTTTCGGGAACACCATATATTTT

clone size: -
V gene: TRBV25-1
D gene: TRBD1
J gene: TRBJ1-6
CDR3 protein: CASSDWTGANNSPLHF
CDR3 DNA: TGTGCCAGCAGTGATTGGACAGGGGCAAATAATTCACCCCTCCACTTT

clone size: -
V gene: TRBV19
D gene: -
J gene: TRBJ1-2
CDR3 protein: CASSINARSGGYTF
CDR3 DNA: TGTGCCAGTAGTATAAATGCCAGGTCTGGAGGCTACACCTTC

clone size: once
V gene: TRBV7-2
D gene: TRBD1
J gene: TRBJ2-2
CDR3 protein: CASSLAHGTGHGELFF
CDR3 DNA: TGTGCCAGCAGCTTAGCGCATGGGACAGGGCACGGGGAGCTGTTTTTT

clone size: -
V gene: TRBV7-8
D gene: TRBD1
J gene: TRBJ1-2
CDR3 protein: CASSSGQGYGYTF
CDR3 DNA: TGTGCCAGCAGCTCAGGACAGGGCTATGGCTACACCTTC

clone size: -
V gene: TRBV6-6
D gene: -
J gene: TRBJ2-1
CDR3 protein: CASSFPRGGTDNEQFF
CDR3 DNA: TGTGCCAGCAGTTTTCCGAGGGGGGGGACCGACAATGAGCAGTTCTTC

clone size: -
V gene: TRBV27
D gene: -
J gene: TRBJ1-1
CDR3 protein: CASSLKRGSSEAFF
CDR3 DNA: TGTGCCAGCAGTTTAAAGCGAGGATCCTCTGAAGCTTTCTTT

clone size: -
V gene: TRBV13
D gene: -
J gene: TRBJ1-4
CDR3 protein: CASSATPNSNEKLFF
CDR3 DNA: TGTGCCAGCTCCGCTACCCCCAATTCTAATGAAAAACTGTTTTTT

clone size: -
V gene: TRBV11-3
D gene: TRBD2
J gene: TRBJ2-2
CDR3 protein: CASRPGTSAGELFF
CDR3 DNA: TGTGCCAGCCGGCCGGGGACTAGCGCCGGGGAGCTGTTTTTT

clone size: -
V gene: TRBV7-8
D gene: -
J gene: TRBJ2-1
CDR3 protein: CASSLERAVSSYNEQFF
CDR3 DNA: TGTGCCAGCAGCTTAGAACGAGCGGTTAGCTCCTACAATGAGCAGTTCTTC

clone size: -
V gene: TRBV19
D gene: -
J gene: TRBJ2-6
CDR3 protein: CASSITQGAFSGANVLTF
CDR3 DNA: TGTGCCAGTAGTATTACTCAGGGTGCCTTCTCTGGGGCCAACGTCCTGACTTTC

clone size: few
V gene: TRBV9
D gene: TRBD1
J gene: TRBJ2-7
CDR3 protein: CASSRLGTESYEQYF
CDR3 DNA: TGTGCCAGCAGCCGTCTCGGGACAGAATCCTACGAGCAGTACTTC

clone size: few
V gene: TRBV19
D gene: TRBD1
J gene: TRBJ1-5
CDR3 protein: CASSNTGVRQPQHF
CDR3 DNA: TGTGCCAGTAGTAATACAGGGGTTCGGCAGCCCCAGCATTTT

clone size: -
V gene: TRBV10-3
D gene: -
J gene: TRBJ1-2
CDR3 protein: CATRQTVLANYGYTF
CDR3 DNA: TGTGCCACCCGACAGACCGTTCTAGCTAACTATGGCTACACCTTC

clone size: -
V gene: TRBV5-1
D gene: TRBD2
J gene: TRBJ2-5
CDR3 protein: CASSVRAPTSGGAEDETQYF
CDR3 DNA: TGCGCCAGCAGCGTTCGTGCCCCGACTAGCGGGGGGGCCGAGGATGAGACCCAGTACTTC

clone size: -
V gene: TRBV11-2
D gene: TRBD2
J gene: TRBJ2-7
CDR3 protein: CASSYSGSSGYEQYF
CDR3 DNA: TGTGCCAGCAGTTATAGCGGGAGTAGTGGCTACGAGCAGTACTTC

clone size: -
V gene: TRBV18
D gene: -
J gene: TRBJ2-7
CDR3 protein: CASSPSGTPYEQYF
CDR3 DNA: TGTGCCAGCTCGCCGAGCGGAACCCCCTACGAGCAGTACTTC

clone size: -
V gene: TRBV6-5
D gene: TRBD1
J gene: TRBJ2-1
CDR3 protein: CASSFLGTGSYNEQFF
CDR3 DNA: TGTGCCAGCAGTTTTTTAGGGACAGGGTCCTACAATGAGCAGTTCTTC

clone size: -
V gene: TRBV19
D gene: -
J gene: TRBJ2-3
CDR3 protein: CASSFSGVTQYF
CDR3 DNA: TGTGCCAGTAGTTTCTCAGGGGTTACGCAGTATTTT

clone size: -
V gene: TRBV3-1/TRBV3-2
D gene: -
J gene: TRBJ2-1
CDR3 protein: CASSQEGNRFDEQFF
CDR3 DNA: TGTGCCAGCAGCCAAGAAGGGAACAGGTTCGATGAGCAGTTCTTC

clone size: -
V gene: TRBV4-1
D gene: -
J gene: TRBJ1-3
CDR3 protein: CASSQGQARGLSGNTIYF
CDR3 DNA: TGCGCCAGCAGCCAAGGACAGGCCAGAGGACTCTCTGGAAACACCATATATTTT

clone size: -
V gene: TRBV5-1
D gene: -
J gene: TRBJ1-2
CDR3 protein: CASSPSRGTINYGYTF
CDR3 DNA: TGCGCCAGCAGCCCCTCAAGGGGCACTATTAACTATGGCTACACCTTC

clone size: -
V gene: TRBV5-4
D gene: TRBD1
J gene: TRBJ2-6
CDR3 protein: CASSGGTGPSSGANVLTF
CDR3 DNA: TGTGCCAGCAGCGGGGGGACAGGGCCCAGCTCTGGGGCCAACGTCCTGACTTTC

clone size: -
V gene: TRBV7-9
D gene: TRBD1
J gene: TRBJ1-2
CDR3 protein: CASSFTQGADGYTF
CDR3 DNA: TGTGCCAGCAGCTTCACCCAGGGGGCAGATGGCTACACCTTC

clone size: -
V gene: TRBV6-5
D gene: TRBD1
J gene: TRBJ1-1
CDR3 protein: CASSYSTGTAFF
CDR3 DNA: TGTGCCAGCAGTTACTCGACAGGGACTGCTTTCTTT

clone size: once
V gene: TRBV5-1
D gene: -
J gene: TRBJ2-7
CDR3 protein: CASRLGVMESYEQYF
CDR3 DNA: TGCGCCAGCAGGTTGGGAGTCATGGAGTCCTACGAGCAGTACTTC

clone size: -
V gene: TRBV7-2
D gene: -
J gene: TRBJ2-7
CDR3 protein: CASSLGSLRYEQYF
CDR3 DNA: TGTGCCAGCAGCTTAGGCAGTCTCCGCTACGAGCAGTACTTC

clone size: -
V gene: TRBV24-1
D gene: -
J gene: TRBJ1-1
CDR3 protein: CATSDFRVWVTNTEAFF
CDR3 DNA: TGTGCCACCAGTGATTTTCGGGTTTGGGTTACGAACACTGAAGCTTTCTTT

clone size: -
V gene: TRBV7-8
D gene: -
J gene: TRBJ2-3
CDR3 protein: CASSRHTDTQYF
CDR3 DNA: TGTGCCAGCAGCCGCCACACAGATACGCAGTATTTT

clone size: -
V gene: TRBV5-1
D gene: TRBD1
J gene: TRBJ2-5
CDR3 protein: CASIDGQGSATQYF
CDR3 DNA: TGCGCCAGCATCGACGGACAGGGATCGGCGACCCAGTACTTC

clone size: -
V gene: TRBV6-5
D gene: TRBD2
J gene: TRBJ2-5
CDR3 protein: CASRLAGGETQYF
CDR3 DNA: TGTGCCAGCAGGCTAGCGGGAGGAGAGACCCAGTACTTC

clone size: -
V gene: TRBV4-2
D gene: -
J gene: TRBJ2-3
CDR3 protein: CASSAQTRLNTDTQYF
CDR3 DNA: TGTGCCAGCAGCGCGCAGACCAGGCTAAACACAGATACGCAGTATTTT

clone size: -
V gene: TRBV6-2/TRBV6-3
D gene: TRBD1
J gene: TRBJ1-5
CDR3 protein: CASSRQGRPTEETPQHF
CDR3 DNA: TGTGCCAGCAGCCGACAGGGACGGCCAACCGAGGAGACGCCCCAGCATTTT

clone size: few
V gene: TRBV23-1
D gene: -
J gene: TRBJ2-7
CDR3 protein: CASSQSPRAEQYF
CDR3 DNA: TGCGCCAGCAGTCAATCCCCTAGAGCCGAGCAGTACTTC

clone size: -
V gene: TRBV7-8
D gene: -
J gene: TRBJ1-1
CDR3 protein: CASSPRRENTEAFF
CDR3 DNA: TGTGCCAGCAGCCCAAGGAGGGAGAACACTGAAGCTTTCTTT

clone size: -
V gene: TRBV9
D gene: TRBD2
J gene: TRBJ2-3
CDR3 protein: CASSVRREGTDTQYF
CDR3 DNA: TGTGCCAGCAGCGTTAGGCGGGAGGGCACAGATACGCAGTATTTT

clone size: -
V gene: TRBV5-8
D gene: TRBD2
J gene: TRBJ2-3
CDR3 protein: CASSLLAGGDF
CDR3 DNA: TGTGCCAGCAGCTTACTAGCGGGGGGAGATTTT

clone size: -
V gene: TRBV2
D gene: -
J gene: TRBJ1-1
CDR3 protein: CASSYRGTEAFF
CDR3 DNA: TGTGCCAGCAGCTACCGTGGCACTGAAGCTTTCTTT

clone size: -
V gene: TRBV27
D gene: -
J gene: TRBJ2-7
CDR3 protein: CASSFGRGTVYEQYF
CDR3 DNA: TGTGCCAGCAGTTTCGGCCGAGGAACGGTATACGAGCAGTACTTC

clone size: -
V gene: TRBV7-2
D gene: TRBD1
J gene: TRBJ1-6
CDR3 protein: CASSLERAGQALHF
CDR3 DNA: TGTGCCAGCAGCTTAGAAAGGGCGGGACAGGCTCTCCACTTT

clone size: -
V gene: TRBV7-2
D gene: TRBD1
J gene: TRBJ1-2
CDR3 protein: CASSPTGTGGGYGYTF
CDR3 DNA: TGTGCCAGCAGCCCCACGGGGACAGGGGGCGGGTATGGCTACACCTTC

clone size: -
V gene: TRBV3-1/TRBV3-2
D gene: -
J gene: TRBJ2-1
CDR3 protein: CASSQETGRREQFF
CDR3 DNA: TGTGCCAGCAGCCAAGAGACGGGAAGACGGGAGCAGTTCTTC

clone size: -
V gene: TRBV3-1/TRBV3-2
D gene: TRBD1
J gene: TRBJ1-1
CDR3 protein: CASSQERGQGNTEAFF
CDR3 DNA: TGTGCCAGCAGCCAAGAACGGGGACAGGGGAACACTGAAGCTTTCTTT

clone size: -
V gene: TRBV3-1/TRBV3-2
D gene: -
J gene: TRBJ2-5
CDR3 protein: CASSQVRGTRQETQYF
CDR3 DNA: TGTGCCAGCAGCCAAGTTAGGGGGACCCGGCAAGAGACCCAGTACTTC

clone size: -
V gene: TRBV6-5
D gene: -
J gene: TRBJ2-7
CDR3 protein: CASSNSYGSGDEQYF
CDR3 DNA: TGTGCCAGCAGCAACTCTTACGGGTCTGGCGACGAGCAGTACTTC

clone size: few
V gene: TRBV6-5
D gene: TRBD1
J gene: TRBJ2-7
CDR3 protein: CASSYARTGNAYEQYF
CDR3 DNA: TGTGCCAGCAGTTACGCGCGGACAGGGAACGCCTACGAGCAGTACTTC

clone size: once
V gene: TRBV11-2
D gene: -
J gene: TRBJ1-2
CDR3 protein: CASSSAGTANYGYTF
CDR3 DNA: TGTGCCAGCAGCTCCGCAGGCACCGCTAACTATGGCTACACCTTC

clone size: -
V gene: TRBV19
D gene: TRBD1
J gene: TRBJ1-2
CDR3 protein: CASSTTGVNYGYTF
CDR3 DNA: TGTGCCAGTAGTACGACAGGGGTTAACTATGGCTACACCTTC

clone size: -
V gene: TRBV5-1
D gene: TRBD1
J gene: TRBJ2-5
CDR3 protein: CASSFGQGETQYF
CDR3 DNA: TGCGCCAGCAGCTTCGGACAGGGAGAGACCCAGTACTTC

clone size: -
V gene: TRBV9
D gene: TRBD2
J gene: TRBJ2-1
CDR3 protein: CASSVGGEYNEQFF
CDR3 DNA: TGTGCCAGCAGCGTCGGGGGGGAATACAATGAGCAGTTCTTC